This T cell receptor beta chain was identified during a study of shared clonotypes between healthy human individuals. CDR1 is GTSNPN and CDR2 is SVGIG in the germline V gene (reference sequence). J was trimmed by 0 bases and V by 5 bases; bases with no gene match: 3. This CDR3 has 14 residues. The study used around 96 million PBMCs per unsorted sample for genomic DNA. The replicate PCRs on unsorted PBMC were given about 300 ng DNA, which is about 30,000 T cell genomes. As originally analysed: From ImmunoSEQ came sequences covering only the junction and carrying no quality scores, so filtering differed. Measured with immunoSEQ multiplex PCR; TCRdb has only the in-frame clones, and not every one. V and J calls and clone size are as listed in that table; D and trimming were resolved from the DNA. The repertoire includes about 510,000 clones, about three quarters of them detected once, and about 12% sits in the top ten.

The sequencing sample was made of PBMCs. The clonotype originates from a woman in her thirties or forties in good health. Some clones in this sample may be carry-over from other donors' samples. V and J are TRBV30 and TRBJ1-1, with 10 bases aligning to TRBD1. As DNA, the CDR3 is TGTGCCTGGGGGACAGGGGCTATGAACACTGAAGCTTTCTTT. The encoded protein is CAWGTGAMNTEAFF.